The TCR beta chain under discussion was sequenced for a study of beta chain features in type 1 diabetes. In the case of this clone: The antigen is not known.

Study-wide results and caveats: Naive, central memory and Treg TCRB repertoires appeared more alike in patients than in healthy donors. Across all four CD4+ subsets, people with type 1 diabetes showed modestly shorter TCRB CDR3s.

Sequenced material consisted of expressed TCRB transcripts (all of the isolated RNA was reverse transcribed). The protocol was immunoSEQ multiplex PCR, while the TCRdb copy is restricted to in-frame clones and leaves out a portion. The table has around 340,000 clones, around 9.3% seen once. Germline V gene data show CDR1 as SGHKS and CDR2 as YYEKEE (reference sequence). V lost 4 bases, J lost 9 bases, and 18 bases lay in between. This CDR3 contains 14 residues. This sequence was found in a man aged 30-40 years with type 1 diabetes. J is TRBJ2-3 and V is TRBV5-5; D possibly matches TRBD1 or TRBD2 (5 bases each). The sample was central memory CD4+ T cells from blood. This CDR3 is CASSLTGTGGTQYF. DNA of the CDR3: TGTGCCAGCAGCCTGACCGGGACGGGCGGGACGCAGTATTTT.